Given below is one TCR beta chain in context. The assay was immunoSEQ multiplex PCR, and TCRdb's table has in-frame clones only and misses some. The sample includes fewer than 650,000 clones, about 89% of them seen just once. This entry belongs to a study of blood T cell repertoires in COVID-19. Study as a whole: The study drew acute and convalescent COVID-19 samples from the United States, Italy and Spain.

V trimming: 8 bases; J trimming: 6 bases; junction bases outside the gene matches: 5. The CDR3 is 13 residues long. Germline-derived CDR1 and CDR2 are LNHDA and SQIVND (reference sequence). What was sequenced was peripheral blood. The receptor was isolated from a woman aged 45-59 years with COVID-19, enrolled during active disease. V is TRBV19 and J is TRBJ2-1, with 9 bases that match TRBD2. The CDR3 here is CASAGGGPNEQFF. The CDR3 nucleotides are TGTGCCAGTGCGGGGGGGGGTCCCAATGAGCAGTTCTTC.